Shown below are 27 T cell receptor beta chains from a single sample sequenced in a study of OX40 agonist ivuxolimab in advanced cancers. Clones were read by immunoSEQ multiplex PCR, and TCRdb kept only the in-frame ones, dropping some. The data hold roughly 41,000 clones, with roughly nine tenths observed a single time. Material: CD4+ or CD8+ T cells sorted from blood, obtained in a trial of the OX40 agonist ivuxolimab. Receptor source: an adult with an advanced solid tumor such as melanoma, head and neck, liver or kidney cancer.

The sample holds one count of this clone. The chain carries TRBV1 and TRBJ2-2; the listed D gene, TRBD2, was not tested against the DNA. TRBV1 is tagged as a pseudogene. This CDR3 is 14 amino acids long. The CDR3 loop is CTSSHSLNTGELFF. The CDR3 nucleotides are TGCACCAGCAGCCACTCCTTGAACACCGGGGAGCTGTTTTTT.

The rearrangement links TRBV19 to TRBJ1-1; TRBD1 is a possible D gene (6 bases). The V gene's germline CDR1 is LNHDA and CDR2 SQIVND (reference sequence). The V gene lost 7 bases and the J gene lost 2 bases, with 14 bases spanning the gap. CDR3 length equals 14 residues. CDR3 DNA sequence: TGTGCCAGTACCAACCAAGGGGGTAACACTGAAGCTTTCTTT. Translation: CASTNQGGNTEAFF.

The chain employs TRBV11-2 and TRBJ2-2; the match to TRBD2 covers 7 bases. V lost 3 bases and J lost 3; bases outside the gene matches: 4. The CDR3 is made up of 15 amino acids. Germline assignment: CDR1 SGHAT and CDR2 FQNNGV. CDR3 DNA: TGTGCCAGCAGCTTCGGGACTAAGGACACCGGGGAGCTGTTTTTT. This sequence encodes CASSFGTKDTGELFF.

This chain uses TRBV7-6 with TRBJ1-3, with 9 bases aligning to TRBD1. The CDR3 is made up of 15 amino acids. Germline CDR1 SGHVS, CDR2 FNYEAQ. The ends lost 1 base at V and 2 bases at J; junction bases unmatched: 0. For the CDR3, the DNA is TGTGCCAGCAGCTTAGGGGACAGGGCTGGAAACACCATATATTTT. Its translation: CASSLGDRAGNTIYF. Drawing the rest from reference TRBV7-6 and TRBJ1-3, the complete variable domain is GAGVSQSPRYKVTKRGQDVALRCDPISGHVSLYWYRQALGQGPEFLTYFNYEAQQDKSGLPNDRFSAERPEGSISTLTIQRTEQRDSAMYRCASSLGDRAGNTIYFGEGSWLTVV.

On this clone: Distinct nucleotide sequences in the sample also encode this CDR3. The chain carries TRBV7-9 and TRBJ2-3; perhaps TRBD2 as D (6 bases). Germline CDR1 is SEHNR and CDR2 is FQNEAQ (reference sequence). The CDR3 contains 15 residues. The V gene lost 1 base and the J gene lost 0 bases, with 8 bases spanning the gap. The CDR3 region is CASSLGGASTDTQYF. DNA of the CDR3: TGTGCCAGCAGCTTAGGCGGGGCTAGCACAGATACGCAGTATTTT.

The J gene is TRBJ2-1, the V gene TRBV7-6, with TRBD1 matching over 9 bases. CDR3 length: 14 amino acids. V lost 5 bases and J lost 5; bases outside the gene matches: 4. Germline V lookup: CDR1 SGHVS, CDR2 FNYEAQ. This chain's CDR3 is CASSPTGGDNEQFF. CDR3 DNA sequence: TGTGCCAGCAGCCCGACAGGGGGGGACAATGAGCAGTTCTTC.

The chain carries TRBV15 and TRBJ2-3; TRBD2 aligns across 9 bases. Germline V gene sequence: CDR1 LNHNV, CDR2 YYDKDF (reference sequence). V shed 0 bases, J shed 4 bases, and the junction held 11 bases outside the gene matches. This CDR3 has 18 amino acids. In DNA, the CDR3 is TGTGCCACCAGCAGAGATAGGCTACTAGCGGGTTCAGCAGATACGCAGTATTTT. Encoded protein: CATSRDRLLAGSADTQYF.

CDR3 DNA sequence: TGTGCCAGCAGGTGGAGCGAGGATCTCCCGACCCAGTACTTC. This sequence encodes CASRWSEDLPTQYF. The chain links TRBV28 to TRBJ2-5; D remains ambiguous. Germline V lookup: CDR1 MDHEN, CDR2 SYDVKM. Trimming left V 6 bases short and J 7 bases short, with 18 bases between. This CDR3 has 14 amino acids.

The chain links TRBV19 to TRBJ1-1; 8 nucleotides align to TRBD1. The V gene's germline CDR1 is LNHDA and CDR2 SQIVND (reference sequence). V gave up 5 bases and J gave up 0 bases; unmatched junction bases: 5. The CDR3 runs to 15 residues. The CDR3 sequence is CASSSTGDLNTEAFF. The CDR3 DNA sequence: TGTGCCAGTAGTTCGACAGGGGACCTGAACACTGAAGCTTTCTTT.

The CDR3, as DNA: TGTGCCAGCAGTCCAGGGAGCACCGGGGAGCTGTTTTTT. It codes for CASSPGSTGELFF. The V and J genes are TRBV27 and TRBJ2-2; D possibly matches TRBD1 or TRBD2 (5 bases each). The CDR3 is 13 residues long. Germline CDR1 MNHEY, CDR2 SMNVEV (reference sequence). V lost 5 bases and J 4 bases, leaving 8 bases between the germline ends.

This chain links TRBV6-5 with TRBJ2-7; D is unclear. Germline-derived CDR1 and CDR2 are MNHEY and SVGAGI. V was pared by 4 bases and J by 2 bases, with 3 bases between. CDR3 length: 11 amino acids. Here the CDR3 reads CASSSAYEQYF. The CDR3 region has the DNA TGTGCCAGCAGTTCTGCCTACGAGCAGTACTTC.

The chain links TRBV6-1 to TRBJ2-1; 11 bases fit TRBD2. CDR1 and CDR2 (germline): MNHNS, SASEGT. This CDR3 has 15 residues. V shed 8 bases, J shed 3 bases, and the junction held 6 bases outside the gene matches. This chain's CDR3 is CASWTTSGGYNEQFF. The DNA of the CDR3 is TGTGCCAGCTGGACTACTAGCGGGGGCTACAATGAGCAGTTCTTC.

This rearrangement joins TRBV7-2 to TRBJ2-3; no reliable D call. Germline loops: CDR1 SGHTA, CDR2 FQGNSA. V dropped 5 bases and J dropped 0 bases, with 12 bases sitting between them. The CDR3 extends over 15 amino acids. This CDR3 is CASSPIGLSTDTQYF. The DNA for the CDR3 is TGTGCCAGCAGCCCGATAGGGCTTAGCACAGATACGCAGTATTTT.

The V gene is TRBV9, the J gene TRBJ1-6, with 9 bases aligning to TRBD1. V was clipped by 3 bases and J by 7 bases; unmatched bases: 8. CDR3 length: 16 residues. The germline gives CDR1 SGDLS, CDR2 YYNGEE. The CDR3, as DNA: TGTGCCAGCAGCGGAACACAGGGGGCGCGGAATTCACCCCTCCACTTT. Protein sequence: CASSGTQGARNSPLHF.

The rearrangement uses TRBV27 and TRBJ2-1; TRBD1 might be the D (6 bases). The ends were cut back, 2 bases at V and 8 bases at J, with 16 bases in the middle. Germline V gene sequence: CDR1 MNHEY, CDR2 SMNVEV (reference sequence). The CDR3 spans 15 residues. The CDR3 reads CASSLGVLGADEQFF. The CDR3 coding sequence is TGTGCCAGCAGTTTAGGAGTTCTGGGGGCCGATGAGCAGTTCTTC.

This clone has just one count. The chain employs TRBV11-2 and TRBJ1-1, with a tentative D call TRBD1 (6 bases). The CDR3 consists of 12 residues. V was cut by 5 bases and J by 8 bases, with 12 bases left in between. Germline CDR1 reads SGHAT; CDR2 reads FQNNGV. This chain's CDR3 is CASSPQDSEAFF. DNA for the CDR3: TGTGCCAGCAGCCCCCAGGACAGCGAAGCTTTCTTT.

The chain combines TRBV4-1 with TRBJ2-1; the D call may be TRBD1 or TRBD2 (6 bases each). The CDR3 totals 13 residues. Germline loops: CDR1 MGHRA, CDR2 YSYEKL. V lost 0 bases and J 8 bases, leaving 8 bases between the germline ends. The CDR3 here is CASSQDRGHEQFF. The DNA of the CDR3 is TGCGCCAGCAGCCAAGACCGGGGGCATGAGCAGTTCTTC.

Only a few counts were recorded for this clone. The chain recombines TRBV13 with TRBJ2-3; possibly TRBD1 or TRBD2 for D (5 bases each). CDR1 PRHDT and CDR2 FYEKMQ come from the germline V gene (reference sequence). Trimming left V 4 bases short and J 2 bases short, with 13 bases between. The CDR3 contains 15 residues. The CDR3 loop reads CASSSVGPHTDTQYF. DNA of the CDR3: TGTGCCAGCAGCTCGGTGGGACCCCACACAGATACGCAGTATTTT.

The chain recombines TRBV27 with TRBJ1-1, with D unresolved. CDR1 and CDR2 (germline): MNHEY, SMNVEV (reference sequence). CDR3 length equals 13 residues. The V gene lost 3 bases and the J gene lost 1 base, with 6 bases spanning the gap. DNA for the CDR3: TGTGCCAGCAGTTTGGCAGCGAACACTGAAGCTTTCTTT. Residues: CASSLAANTEAFF.

This clone has just a few counts. The V call is TRBV5-4, the J call TRBJ2-7; no clear D. CDR1 and CDR2 (germline): SGHNT, YYREEE (reference sequence). The V gene lost 0 bases and the J gene lost 5 bases, with 6 bases spanning the gap. The CDR3 loop spans 12 amino acids. CDR3 coding DNA: TGTGCCAGCAGCTTGGTTGGGGACGAGCAGTACGTC. Protein product: CASSLVGDEQYV.

This chain uses TRBV9 with TRBJ2-3; the match to TRBD2 covers 7 bases. CDR3 size: 18 residues. V gave up 2 bases and J gave up 2 bases; unmatched junction bases: 14. Germline V gives CDR1 SGDLS, CDR2 YYNGEE. DNA for the CDR3: TGTGCCAGCAGCGTGGGGCAGATGGGACTACCGAACACAGATACGCAGTATTTT. Translation: CASSVGQMGLPNTDTQYF.

The V and J genes are TRBV9 and TRBJ2-2, with 7 bases aligning to TRBD1. V shed 3 bases, J shed 2 bases, and the junction held 7 bases outside the gene matches. The CDR3 length is 16 residues. The germline V gene encodes CDR1 SGDLS and CDR2 YYNGEE. In nucleotides, the CDR3 is TGTGCCAGCAGCGGAGGGACAGACGCTAACACCGGGGAGCTGTTTTTT. This translates into CASSGGTDANTGELFF.

This chain links TRBV6-1 with TRBJ2-2; D is undetermined. Looked up from germline, CDR1 is MNHNS and CDR2 is SASEGT. The CDR3 is 18 residues long. Trimming shortened V by 3 bases and J by 3 bases, and 20 bases separated the two germline ends. CDR3 amino acids: CASSELRGPGVHTGELFF. The CDR3 DNA is TGTGCCAGCAGTGAGCTTCGTGGGCCAGGAGTTCACACCGGGGAGCTGTTTTTT.

The rearrangement joins TRBV19 to TRBJ2-1, with 8 bases matching TRBD1. There are 14 residues in the CDR3. V lost 1 base, J lost 7 bases, and 3 bases stayed unmatched. The germline CDR1 and CDR2 sequences are LNHDA and SQIVND (reference sequence). Here the CDR3 DNA reads TGTGCCAGTAGTATAGCCGGGACAGGTAATGAGCAGTTCTTC. Translation: CASSIAGTGNEQFF. The full variable domain, with the rest looked up from reference TRBV19 and TRBJ2-1, is DGGITQSPKYLFRKEGQNVTLSCEQNLNHDAMYWYRQDPGQGLRLIYYSQIVNDFQKGDIAEGYSVSREKKESFPLTVTSAQKNPTAFYLCASSIAGTGNEQFFGPGTRLTVL.

The gene calls are TRBV4-1 and TRBJ2-4; D is possibly TRBD1 (6 bases). CDR3 size: 15 residues. The germline V gene has CDR1 MGHRA and CDR2 YSYEKL. Trimming left V 3 bases short and J 2 bases short, with 11 bases between. The CDR3 bases are TGCGCCAGCAGCCATGCACAGGGTCCCAAAAACATTCAGTACTTC. It is translated as CASSHAQGPKNIQYF.

The chain employs TRBV29-1 and TRBJ1-2; D is unresolved. Germline V CDR1 and CDR2: SQVTM, ANQGSEA. The length of the CDR3 is 11 residues. The V end was cut by 7 bases, the J end by 6 bases, with 12 bases between. CDR3 sequence (DNA): TGCAGCGCCAAAGACGGAGATGGCTACACCTTC. Its translation is CSAKDGDGYTF.

This clone was seen a single time. V gene TRBV2 combines with J gene TRBJ2-1; D may correspond to TRBD1 or TRBD2 (5 bases each). Germline CDR1 is SNHLY and CDR2 is FYNNEI. Trimming removed 2 bases at V and 4 bases at J, with 15 bases between. CDR3 length: 16 amino acids. CDR3: CASSELGENGYNEQFF. The DNA of the CDR3 is TGTGCCAGCAGTGAATTAGGGGAGAACGGGTACAATGAGCAGTTCTTC.